This T cell receptor beta chain was obtained from a study of T-cell memory formation after mild COVID-19. Background on the study: The study found TCR clusters largely donor specific.

The CDR3 extends over 14 amino acids. V lost 3 bases and J lost 3, with 9 bases in between. Looked up from germline, CDR1 is LNHDA and CDR2 is SQIVND (reference sequence). Study results and limitations: A second wave of clones peaked on day 37, and their SARS-CoV-2 specificity went unconfirmed.

This clonotype was counted once. Its antigen remains unknown. TCRdb redid the calling of the 5' RACE reads with MiXCR, one entry per CDR3 protein. Here the sample spans 550,000 to 700,000 distinct CDR3 sequences, approximately 15% being singletons. Sequencing was carried out using PBMCs or a T cell subset sorted from them (not recorded which). The TCR originated in an adult woman who had mild COVID-19 (a few samples of this study predate the infection). Cell type and time point are not known. The rearrangement joins TRBV19 to TRBJ1-5; no clear D. The CDR3 DNA reads TGTGCCAGTAGTATTTGGGGATACAATCAGCCCCAGCATTTT. It is translated as CASSIWGYNQPQHF.